The 15 T cell receptor beta chains below come from one sample, sequenced in a study of T-cell reconstitution after alpha-beta-depleted transplantation in children. A library of TCRbeta sequences, prepared with unique molecular identifiers, was generated. MiXCR was run by TCRdb on the PCR reads, yielding one entry per CDR3 protein. The table shows approximately 500,000 distinct CDR3 sequences, with over 25% occurring only once. The material was PBMCs, obtained before TCRalphabeta/CD19-depleted stem cell transplant. Receptors were obtained from a boy under two years old with Wiskott-Aldrich syndrome, due to receive a stem cell transplant.

This rearrangement joins TRBV5-1 to TRBJ2-7, with D possibly being TRBD1 (5 bases). Trimming shortened V by 3 bases and J by 0 bases, and 13 bases separated the two germline ends. The CDR3 contains 15 residues. Germline CDR1 SGHRS, CDR2 YFSETQ. The CDR3 reads CASSSAGWSSYEQYF. The CDR3 DNA follows: TGCGCCAGCAGCTCCGCAGGGTGGAGCTCCTACGAGCAGTACTTC.

This clonotype was detected once. The J gene is TRBJ1-5, the V gene TRBV2, with D tentatively TRBD1 (5 bases). The germline CDR1 and CDR2 sequences are SNHLY and FYNNEI. V gave up 4 bases and J gave up 10 bases, with 17 bases separating them. This CDR3 spans 14 amino acids. The CDR3 DNA reads as TGTGCCAGCAGTGGCGGGGACCCCAGGCTCCCCCAGCATTTT. This translates into CASSGGDPRLPQHF.

This clonotype was recorded a few times. The chain uses TRBV15 and TRBJ2-5; 7 bases line up with TRBD1. Germline-derived CDR1 and CDR2 are LNHNV and YYDKDF (reference sequence). This CDR3 region has 15 residues. V shed 6 bases, J shed 3 bases, and the junction held 10 bases outside the gene matches. CDR3 nucleotides: TGTGCCACCAGTCCCGGCAGGGGGAAAGAAGAGACCCAGTACTTC. It yields the protein CATSPGRGKEETQYF.

Only a few counts were recorded for this clonotype. CDR3 loop: CRIQTGLASDEQFF. CDR3 sequence (DNA): TGCAGAATACAAACGGGACTAGCTAGTGATGAGCAGTTCTTC. The J gene is TRBJ2-1, the V gene TRBV20-1, with 9 bases lining up with TRBD2. The CDR3 is 14 amino acids. In germline, CDR1 is DFQATT, CDR2 SNEGSKA (reference sequence).

V gene TRBV25-1 combines with J gene TRBJ2-1, with D possibly matching TRBD1 (8 bases). The CDR3 is made up of 16 amino acids. Per the germline V gene, CDR1 is MGHDK and CDR2 is SYGVNS. Deletions cut 4 bases from V and 1 base from J, with 14 bases between. The DNA of the CDR3 is TGTGCCAGCAGTGGAACAGGGGGGGCATCCTACAATGAGCAGTTCTTC. It is translated as CASSGTGGASYNEQFF.

The sample holds a few counts of this clonotype. V usage is TRBV5-1 and J usage is TRBJ2-3; 10 bases match TRBD2. The CDR3 length is 14 residues. Per the germline V gene, CDR1 is SGHRS and CDR2 is YFSETQ. V lost 3 bases, J lost 5 bases, and 3 bases stayed unmatched. The CDR3 here is CASSSPSGGDTQYF. The CDR3 DNA sequence: TGCGCCAGCAGCTCTCCTAGCGGGGGAGATACGCAGTATTTT.

This chain uses TRBV7-6 with TRBJ2-3; 7 bases are shared with TRBD2. CDR1 and CDR2 from the germline V gene are SGHVS and FNYEAQ. CDR3 length equals 16 residues. J lost 1 base, V lost 4 bases, and 8 bases had no gene match. The CDR3 DNA reads TGTGCCAGCAGCTCAAGACTAGCTTGGGGCACAGATACGCAGTATTTT. As protein: CASSSRLAWGTDTQYF.

The rearrangement uses TRBV5-1 and TRBJ2-7; 12 nucleotides align to TRBD2. Trimming removed 1 base from V and 6 bases from J; junction bases left unmatched: 17. The CDR3 is made up of 19 amino acids. The germline CDR1 and CDR2 sequences are SGHRS and YFSETQ. CDR3 nucleotide sequence: TGCGCCAGCAGCTTGCGCGGGACAGGGGAACTAGCGGGAGGATCCGAGCAGTACTTC. This encodes CASSLRGTGELAGGSEQYF.

V usage is TRBV7-9 and J usage is TRBJ2-2; no definite D call. The V gene's germline CDR1 is SEHNR and CDR2 FQNEAQ (reference sequence). The CDR3 covers 13 residues. The V end lost 9 bases, the J end lost 3 bases, and 11 bases lay between the germline ends. The CDR3 region has the DNA TGTGCCAGTCCCGCAGTACACACCGGGGAGCTGTTTTTT. Translation gives CASPAVHTGELFF. Together with reference TRBV7-9 and TRBJ2-2, the CDR3 gives the full variable domain: DTGVSQNPRHKITKRGQNVTFRCDPISEHNRLYWYRQTLGQGPEFLTYFQNEAQLEKSRLLSDRFSAERPKGSFSTLEIQRTEQGDSAMYLCASPAVHTGELFFGEGSRLTVL.

The CDR3 reads CASSLGGGSGANVLTF. Here the CDR3 DNA reads TGCGCCAGCAGCTTGGGGGGGGGATCAGGGGCCAACGTCCTGACTTTC. The genes are TRBV5-1 and TRBJ2-6, with 7 bases fitting TRBD2. With V trimmed by 0 bases and J by 4 bases, 4 bases remained unmatched. The CDR3 has 16 residues. Per germline, CDR1 SGHRS and CDR2 YFSETQ.

The rearrangement links TRBV5-1 to TRBJ2-1, with 15 bases that match TRBD2. This CDR3 comprises 17 residues. In germline, CDR1 is SGHRS, CDR2 YFSETQ. Germline trimming cut 2 bases from V and 4 bases from J; bases unmatched to any gene: 4. CDR3 protein: CASSLGLAGGLYNEQFF. As DNA, the CDR3 is TGCGCCAGCAGCTTAGGACTAGCGGGAGGGTTATACAATGAGCAGTTCTTC.

This clonotype showed up just a few times. J is TRBJ2-7 and V is TRBV12-3 or TRBV12-4; 8 bases are a match to TRBD2. The CDR3 spans 15 residues. V lost 4 bases to trimming and J lost 2 bases; unmatched junction nucleotides: 7. Written as DNA, the CDR3 is TGTGCCAGCAGTTCCCCCCCAGCGGGAGCCTACGAGCAGTACTTC. Its translation: CASSSPPAGAYEQYF.

The V gene is TRBV5-1, the J gene TRBJ2-7, with 7 bases matching TRBD2. With 7 bases clipped from V and 7 bases from J, the junction kept 11 bases outside the gene matches. Germline assignment: CDR1 SGHRS and CDR2 YFSETQ. The CDR3 runs to 13 residues. This CDR3 reads CASSGTTKVEQYF. DNA of the CDR3: TGCGCCAGCTCCGGGACTACCAAGGTTGAGCAGTACTTC. The variable domain in full, with the rest retrieved from reference TRBV5-1 and TRBJ2-7, is KAGVTQTPRYLIKTRGQQVTLSCSPISGHRSVSWYQQTPGQGLQFLFEYFSETQRNKGNFPGRFSGRQFSNSRSEMNVSTLELGDSALYLCASSGTTKVEQYFGPGTRLTVT.

The rearrangement joins TRBV6-1 to TRBJ2-1; 14 nucleotides line up with TRBD2. The CDR3 length is 17 residues. Germline loops: CDR1 MNHNS, CDR2 SASEGT. The trim removed 5 bases at V and 7 bases at J, leaving 10 bases unmatched. CDR3 sequence reads: CASSRIGTSGSGNEQFF. The CDR3 DNA reads TGTGCCAGCAGTCGCATAGGGACTAGCGGGAGCGGTAATGAGCAGTTCTTC.

This clonotype was seen only a few times. The chain links TRBV20-1 to TRBJ2-3; D may be TRBD1 (6 bases). Germline loops: CDR1 DFQATT, CDR2 SNEGSKA (reference sequence). V shed 0 bases and J shed 4 bases, with 14 bases lying between them. The CDR3 loop spans 15 amino acids. This CDR3 reads CSARDPTGPPDTQYF. The CDR3 bases are TGCAGTGCTAGAGATCCTACAGGGCCCCCAGATACGCAGTATTTT.